Reported below is one TCR beta chain. Donors comprised healthy HIV-negative adults lacking recent acute infections or vaccinations. This specimen belongs to a study of shared clonotypes between healthy human individuals. V was clipped by 5 bases and J by 7 bases, with 17 bases between them. Germline CDR1 and CDR2: SGHVS and FNYEAQ. The CDR3 is 15 residues long. Libraries were prepared by immunoSEQ multiplex PCR; TCRdb keeps only in-frame clonotypes and omits some of them. The top ten hold about 1.7% of the sample, which has 780,000 or so clones, over 60% seen once. The sequence derives from a woman younger than 45 in good health. Sequenced material: memory CD4+ T cells sorted from blood. The sample's subset: CD45RA-negative fraction. This chain uses TRBV7-6 with TRBJ2-2, with D unclear. CDR3 protein: CASSSRHTRRGELFF. Written as DNA, the CDR3 is TGTGCCAGCAGCAGTCGACACACCCGCCGCGGGGAGCTGTTTTTT.